This T cell receptor (beta chain) was recorded in a study of T cells in localized non-small cell lung cancer. V was trimmed by 2 bases and J by 7 bases, leaving 19 bases between them. The germline CDR1 and CDR2 sequences are MNHEY and SVGAGI. This CDR3 comprises 16 residues. This clone was observed once. What it binds is unknown. Findings and limits, study-wide: Peak T cell clonality was found in uninvolved adjacent lung, exceeding tumor.

Assay used: immunoSEQ multiplex PCR; TCRdb lists only in-frame clones, some missing. The sample holds roughly 61,000 clones, roughly 76% seen once. This TCR was recovered from a man aged 35-69 years with stage II lung adenocarcinoma. The sequences come from PBMCs, collected before any cancer treatment. V usage is TRBV6-5 and J usage is TRBJ2-3; TRBD2 might be the D (5 bases). The CDR3 here is CASSYGRSGSANTQYF. The CDR3 DNA reads as TGTGCCAGCAGTTACGGACGGAGCGGTAGTGCCAATACGCAGTATTTT.